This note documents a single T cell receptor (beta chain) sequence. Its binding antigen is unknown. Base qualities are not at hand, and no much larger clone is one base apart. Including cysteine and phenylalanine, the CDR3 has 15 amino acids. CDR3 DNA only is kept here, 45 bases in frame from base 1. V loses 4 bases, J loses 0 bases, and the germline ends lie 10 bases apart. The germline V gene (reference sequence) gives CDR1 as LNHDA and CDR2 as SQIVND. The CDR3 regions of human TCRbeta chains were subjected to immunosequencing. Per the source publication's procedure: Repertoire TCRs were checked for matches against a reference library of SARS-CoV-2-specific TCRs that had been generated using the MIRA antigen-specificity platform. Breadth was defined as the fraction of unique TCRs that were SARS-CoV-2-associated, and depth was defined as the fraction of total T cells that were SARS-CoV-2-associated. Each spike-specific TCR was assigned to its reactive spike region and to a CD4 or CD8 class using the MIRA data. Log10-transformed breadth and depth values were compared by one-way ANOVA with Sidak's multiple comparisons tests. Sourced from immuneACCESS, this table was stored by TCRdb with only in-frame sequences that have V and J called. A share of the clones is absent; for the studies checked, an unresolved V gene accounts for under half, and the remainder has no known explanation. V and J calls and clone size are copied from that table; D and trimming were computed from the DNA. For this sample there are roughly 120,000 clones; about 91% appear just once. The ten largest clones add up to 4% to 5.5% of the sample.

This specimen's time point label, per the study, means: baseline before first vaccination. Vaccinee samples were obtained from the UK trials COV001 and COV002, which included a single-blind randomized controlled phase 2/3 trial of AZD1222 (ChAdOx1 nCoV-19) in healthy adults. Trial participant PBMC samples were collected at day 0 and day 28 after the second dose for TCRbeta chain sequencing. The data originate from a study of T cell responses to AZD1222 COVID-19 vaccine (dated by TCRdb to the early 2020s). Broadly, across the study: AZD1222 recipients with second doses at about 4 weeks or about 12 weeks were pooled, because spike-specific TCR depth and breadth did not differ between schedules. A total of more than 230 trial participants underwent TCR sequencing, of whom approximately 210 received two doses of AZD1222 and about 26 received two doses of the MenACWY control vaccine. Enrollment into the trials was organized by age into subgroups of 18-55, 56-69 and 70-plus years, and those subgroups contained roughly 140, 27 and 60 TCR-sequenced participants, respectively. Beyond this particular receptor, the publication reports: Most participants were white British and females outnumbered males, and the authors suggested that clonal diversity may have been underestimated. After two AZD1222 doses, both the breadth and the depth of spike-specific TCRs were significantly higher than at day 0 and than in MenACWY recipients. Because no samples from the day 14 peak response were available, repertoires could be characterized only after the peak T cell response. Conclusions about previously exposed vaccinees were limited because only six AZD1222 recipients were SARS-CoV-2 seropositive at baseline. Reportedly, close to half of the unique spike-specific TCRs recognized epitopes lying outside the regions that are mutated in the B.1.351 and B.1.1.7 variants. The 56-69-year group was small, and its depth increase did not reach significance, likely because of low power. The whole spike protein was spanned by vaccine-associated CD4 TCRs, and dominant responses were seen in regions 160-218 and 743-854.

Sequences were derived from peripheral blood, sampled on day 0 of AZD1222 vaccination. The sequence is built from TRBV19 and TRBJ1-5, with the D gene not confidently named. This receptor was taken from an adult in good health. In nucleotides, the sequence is TGTGCCAGTAGTACTACAGTAGATAGCAATCAGCCCCAGCATTTT. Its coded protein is CASSTTVDSNQPQHF.